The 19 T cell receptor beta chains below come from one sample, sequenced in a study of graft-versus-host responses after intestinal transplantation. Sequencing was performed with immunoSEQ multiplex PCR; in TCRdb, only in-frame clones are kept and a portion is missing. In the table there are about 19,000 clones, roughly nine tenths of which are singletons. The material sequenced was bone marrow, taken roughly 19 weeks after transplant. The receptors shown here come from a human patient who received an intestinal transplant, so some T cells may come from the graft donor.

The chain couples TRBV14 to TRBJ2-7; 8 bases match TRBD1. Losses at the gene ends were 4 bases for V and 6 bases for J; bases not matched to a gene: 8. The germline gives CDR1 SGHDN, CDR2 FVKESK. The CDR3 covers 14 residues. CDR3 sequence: CASSRQGSSGEQYF. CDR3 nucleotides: TGTGCCAGCAGCCGACAGGGGAGTTCGGGCGAGCAGTACTTC.

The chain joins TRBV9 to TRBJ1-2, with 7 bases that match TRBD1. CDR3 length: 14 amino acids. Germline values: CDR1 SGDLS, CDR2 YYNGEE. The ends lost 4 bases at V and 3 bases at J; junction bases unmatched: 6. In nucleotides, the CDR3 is TGTGCCAGCAGCCCTGGGACAGACCACTATGGCTACACCTTC. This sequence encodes CASSPGTDHYGYTF.

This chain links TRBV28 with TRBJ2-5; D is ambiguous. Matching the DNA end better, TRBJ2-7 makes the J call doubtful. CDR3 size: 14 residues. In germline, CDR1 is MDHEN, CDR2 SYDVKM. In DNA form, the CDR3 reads TGTGCCAGCAGTTTGCCCTCTCTCCCCTACGAGCAGTACTTC. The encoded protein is CASSLPSLPYEQYF.

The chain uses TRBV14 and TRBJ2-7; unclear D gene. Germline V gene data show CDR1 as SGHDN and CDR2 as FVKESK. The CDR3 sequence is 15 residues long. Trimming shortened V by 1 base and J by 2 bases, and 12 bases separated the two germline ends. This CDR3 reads CASSQGPHDTYEQYF. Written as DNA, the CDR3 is TGTGCCAGCAGCCAAGGGCCGCACGACACCTACGAGCAGTACTTC.

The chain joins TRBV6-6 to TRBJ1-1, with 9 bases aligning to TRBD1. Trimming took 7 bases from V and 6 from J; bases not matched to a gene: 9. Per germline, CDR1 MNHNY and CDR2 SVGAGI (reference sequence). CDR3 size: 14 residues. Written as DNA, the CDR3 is TGTGCCAGCACCATCCGAACAGGGGGCGCTGAAGCTTTCTTT. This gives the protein CASTIRTGGAEAFF.

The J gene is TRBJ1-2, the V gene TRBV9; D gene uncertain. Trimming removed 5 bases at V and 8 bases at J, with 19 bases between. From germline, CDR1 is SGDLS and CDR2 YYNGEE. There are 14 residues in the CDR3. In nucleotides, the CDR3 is TGTGCCAGCAGTCACACGTCCCCGGCGGGCGGCTACACCTTC. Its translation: CASSHTSPAGGYTF.

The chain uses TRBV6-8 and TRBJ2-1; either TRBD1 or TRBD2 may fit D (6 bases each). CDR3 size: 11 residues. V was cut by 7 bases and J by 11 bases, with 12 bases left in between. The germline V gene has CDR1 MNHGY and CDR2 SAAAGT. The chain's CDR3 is CASTLGGKQFF. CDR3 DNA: TGTGCCAGCACCCTCGGGGGCAAGCAGTTCTTC.

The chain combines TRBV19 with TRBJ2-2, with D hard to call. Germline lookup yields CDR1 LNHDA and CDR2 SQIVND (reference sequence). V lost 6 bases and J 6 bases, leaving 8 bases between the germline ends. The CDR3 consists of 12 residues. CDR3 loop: CASRGLPGELFF. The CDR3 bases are TGTGCCAGTAGAGGTCTACCCGGGGAGCTGTTTTTT. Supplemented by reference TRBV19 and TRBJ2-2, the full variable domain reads DGGITQSPKYLFRKEGQNVTLSCEQNLNHDAMYWYRQDPGQGLRLIYYSQIVNDFQKGDIAEGYSVSREKKESFPLTVTSAQKNPTAFYLCASRGLPGELFFGEGSRLTVL.

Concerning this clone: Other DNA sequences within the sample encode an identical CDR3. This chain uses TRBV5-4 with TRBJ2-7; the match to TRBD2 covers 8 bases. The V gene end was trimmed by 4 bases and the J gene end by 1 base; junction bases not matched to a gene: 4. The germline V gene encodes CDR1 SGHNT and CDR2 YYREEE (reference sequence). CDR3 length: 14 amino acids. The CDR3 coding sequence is TGTGCCAGCAGCCGGACGGGGGGGTCCTACGAGCAGTACTTC. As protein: CASSRTGGSYEQYF.

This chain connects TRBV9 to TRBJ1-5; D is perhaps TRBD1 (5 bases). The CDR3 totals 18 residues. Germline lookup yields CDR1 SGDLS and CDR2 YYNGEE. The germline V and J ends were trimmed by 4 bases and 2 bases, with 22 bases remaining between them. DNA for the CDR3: TGTGCCAGCAGCCCAGATGGGCGGAGGGGCGGAGGCAATCAGCCCCAGCATTTT. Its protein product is CASSPDGRRGGGNQPQHF.

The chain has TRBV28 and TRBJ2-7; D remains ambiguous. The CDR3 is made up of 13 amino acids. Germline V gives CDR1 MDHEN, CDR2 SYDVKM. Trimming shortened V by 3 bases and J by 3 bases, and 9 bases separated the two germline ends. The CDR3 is CASSFGGHYEQYF. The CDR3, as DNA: TGTGCCAGCAGTTTTGGCGGCCACTACGAGCAGTACTTC. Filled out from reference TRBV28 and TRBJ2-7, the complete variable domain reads DVKVTQSSRYLVKRTGEKVFLECVQDMDHENMFWYRQDPGLGLRLIYFSYDVKMKEKGDIPEGYSVSREKKERFSLILESASTNQTSMYLCASSFGGHYEQYFGPGTRLTVT.

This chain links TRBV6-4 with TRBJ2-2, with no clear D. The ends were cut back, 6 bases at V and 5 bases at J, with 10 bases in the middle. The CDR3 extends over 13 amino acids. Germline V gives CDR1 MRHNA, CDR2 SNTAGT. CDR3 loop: CASRDDNTGELFF. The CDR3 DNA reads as TGTGCCAGCAGAGATGATAATACCGGGGAGCTGTTTTTT.

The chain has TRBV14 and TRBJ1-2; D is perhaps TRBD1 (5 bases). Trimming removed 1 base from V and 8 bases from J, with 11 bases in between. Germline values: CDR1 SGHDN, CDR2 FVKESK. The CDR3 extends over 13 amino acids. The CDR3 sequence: CASSQAGVRGYTF. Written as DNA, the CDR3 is TGTGCCAGCAGCCAAGCGGGGGTTCGCGGCTACACCTTC.

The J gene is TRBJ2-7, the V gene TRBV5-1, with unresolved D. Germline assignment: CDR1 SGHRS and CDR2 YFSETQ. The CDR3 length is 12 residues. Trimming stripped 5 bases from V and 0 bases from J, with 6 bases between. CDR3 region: CASSESSYEQYF. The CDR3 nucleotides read TGCGCCAGCAGTGAAAGCTCCTACGAGCAGTACTTC.

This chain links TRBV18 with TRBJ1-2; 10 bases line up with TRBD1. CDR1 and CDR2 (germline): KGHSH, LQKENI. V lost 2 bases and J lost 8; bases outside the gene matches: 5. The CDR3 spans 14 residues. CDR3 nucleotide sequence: TGTGCCAGCTCACCAGGGGACAGGGGTCGGGGCTACACCTTC. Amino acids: CASSPGDRGRGYTF.

For the CDR3, the DNA is TGTGCCAGCAGTTACTTGGGACCCTACGAGCAGTACTTC. It yields the protein CASSYLGPYEQYF. V is TRBV6-5 and J is TRBJ2-7; possibly TRBD1 or TRBD2 for D (5 bases each). The germline CDR1 and CDR2 sequences are MNHEY and SVGAGI. This CDR3 has 13 amino acids. Trimming cost V 1 base and J 2 bases, with 6 bases left between them.

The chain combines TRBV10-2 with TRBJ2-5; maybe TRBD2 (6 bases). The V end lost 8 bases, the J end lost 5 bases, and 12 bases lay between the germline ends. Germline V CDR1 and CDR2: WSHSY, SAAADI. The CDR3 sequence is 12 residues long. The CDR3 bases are TGCGCCAGCCACGGACTATCCGAGACCCAGTACTTC. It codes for CASHGLSETQYF.

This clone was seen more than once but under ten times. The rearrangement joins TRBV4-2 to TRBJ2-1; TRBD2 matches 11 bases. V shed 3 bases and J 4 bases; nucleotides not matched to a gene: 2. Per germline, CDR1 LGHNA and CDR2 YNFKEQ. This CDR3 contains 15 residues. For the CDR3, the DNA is TGTGCCAGCAGCCAGGGACTAGCGGATTACAATGAGCAGTTCTTC. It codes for CASSQGLADYNEQFF.

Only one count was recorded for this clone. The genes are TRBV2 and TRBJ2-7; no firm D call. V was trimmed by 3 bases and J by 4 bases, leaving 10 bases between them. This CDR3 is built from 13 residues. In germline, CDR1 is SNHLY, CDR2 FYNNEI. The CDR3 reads CASSEDLFYEQYF. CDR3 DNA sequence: TGTGCCAGCAGTGAGGACCTCTTTTACGAGCAGTACTTC.